This entry lists 2 T cell receptor beta chains sequenced from one sample in a study of human T cells and chemical hapten exposure. Time point denoted: patch test 2, 6 weeks after DPC sensitization. The treatment is: therapeutic diphenylcyclopropenone sensitization with weekly scalp DPC. TCRdb fed the RACE reads into MiXCR, producing one record per CDR3 protein. The data contain roughly 96,000 distinct CDR3 sequences, 7.5% to 10% of them singletons. The input for sequencing was whole blood, taken in connection with sensitization to the hapten diphenylcyclopropenone (DPC). Receptors were obtained from a woman aged 40-49 years with alopecia areata. Some clones in this sample may be carry-over from other donors' samples.

The V gene is TRBV3-1, the J gene TRBJ2-7; the D is unclear. Trimming shortened V by 1 base and J by 1 base, and 8 bases separated the two germline ends. The CDR3 extends over 14 amino acids. Germline V gene sequence: CDR1 LGHDT, CDR2 YNNKEL (reference sequence). Here the CDR3 reads CASSQVPRSYEQYF. The CDR3 region has the DNA TGTGCCAGCAGCCAAGTGCCGCGGTCCTACGAGCAGTACTTC.

The chain joins TRBV7-9 to TRBJ1-5, with a weak D call TRBD1 (6 bases). This CDR3 region has 15 residues. Deletions cut 4 bases from V and 1 base from J, with 11 bases between. Germline V gene data show CDR1 as SEHNR and CDR2 as FQNEAQ (reference sequence). The chain's CDR3 is CASSSRTESNQPQHF. In DNA, the CDR3 is TGTGCCAGCAGCTCCCGGACAGAAAGCAATCAGCCCCAGCATTTT.